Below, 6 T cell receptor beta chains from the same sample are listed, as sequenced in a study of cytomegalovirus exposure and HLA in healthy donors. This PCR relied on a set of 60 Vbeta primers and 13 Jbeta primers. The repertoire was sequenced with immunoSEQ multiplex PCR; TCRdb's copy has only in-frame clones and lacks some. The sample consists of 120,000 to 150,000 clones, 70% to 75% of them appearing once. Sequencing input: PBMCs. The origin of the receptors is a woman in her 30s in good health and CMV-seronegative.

In DNA, the CDR3 is TGTGCCATCAGTGAGACAGGGCCTGCGCCCCAGCATTTT. This codes for CAISETGPAPQHF. The V and J genes are TRBV10-3 and TRBJ1-5; TRBD1 is a possible D gene (6 bases). The V end lost 2 bases, the J end lost 9 bases, and 11 bases lay between the germline ends. Germline lookup yields CDR1 ENHRY and CDR2 SYGVKD. The CDR3 consists of 13 residues.

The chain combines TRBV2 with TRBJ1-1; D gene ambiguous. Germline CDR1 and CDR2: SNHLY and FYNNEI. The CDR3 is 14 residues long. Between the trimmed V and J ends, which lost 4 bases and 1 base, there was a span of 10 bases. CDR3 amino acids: CASSGLRRNTEAFF. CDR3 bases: TGTGCCAGCAGTGGTCTCAGGCGGAACACTGAAGCTTTCTTT.

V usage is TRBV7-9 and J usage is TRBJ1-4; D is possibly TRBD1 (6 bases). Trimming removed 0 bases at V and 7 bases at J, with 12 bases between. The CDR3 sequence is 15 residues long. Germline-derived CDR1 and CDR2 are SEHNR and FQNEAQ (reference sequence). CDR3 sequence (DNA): TGTGCCAGCAGCTTAGCAGGGGGACGTTCTGAAAAACTGTTTTTT. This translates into CASSLAGGRSEKLFF.

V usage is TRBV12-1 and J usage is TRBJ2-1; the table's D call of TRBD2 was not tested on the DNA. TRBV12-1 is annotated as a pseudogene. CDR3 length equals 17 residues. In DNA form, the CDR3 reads TGTGCCAGCAGCATCCCAGCGGGAGTCCCCCACACGGATGAGCAGTTCTTC. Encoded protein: CASSIPAGVPHTDEQFF.

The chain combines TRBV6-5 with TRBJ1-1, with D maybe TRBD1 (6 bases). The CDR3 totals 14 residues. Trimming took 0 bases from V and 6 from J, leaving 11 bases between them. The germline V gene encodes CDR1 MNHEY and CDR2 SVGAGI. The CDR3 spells CASSYSGGAAEAFF. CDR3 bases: TGTGCCAGCAGTTACTCCGGGGGGGCGGCTGAAGCTTTCTTT.

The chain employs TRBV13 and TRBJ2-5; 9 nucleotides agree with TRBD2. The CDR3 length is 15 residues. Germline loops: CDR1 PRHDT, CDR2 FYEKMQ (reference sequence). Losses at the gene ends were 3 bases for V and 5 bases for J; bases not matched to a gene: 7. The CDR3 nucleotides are TGTGCCAGCAGCTTCTTAGCGGGAGCAGGGGAGACCCAGTACTTC. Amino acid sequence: CASSFLAGAGETQYF.